The clone carrying this TCR beta chain was picked up a small number of times. Its antigen is unknown. These data belong to a study of T cell responses to AZD1222 COVID-19 vaccine. General study results and limits: After the peak T cell response, and only then, were repertoires sampled. Most donors were white British, females outnumbered males, and clonal diversity was possibly underestimated.

Combined were second doses at about 4 or about 12 weeks. Germline-derived CDR1 and CDR2 are SQVTM and ANQGSEA. This CDR3 is built from 14 residues. The junction had 8 bases not matched to a gene; V was cut back by 6 bases and J by 1 base. TCRdb's table, derived via immunoSEQ multiplex PCR, lists solely in-frame clones and lacks some. The table includes fewer than 110,000 clones, about 93% detected once. This specimen consisted of peripheral blood, obtained 28 days after the second AZD1222 dose. The TCR sequence derives from an adult who received the AZD1222 COVID-19 vaccine. The rearrangement uses TRBV29-1 and TRBJ2-7; 8 bases agree with TRBD2. CDR3 residues: CSVRGIAGSYEQYF. CDR3 nucleotides: TGCAGCGTCCGCGGAATAGCGGGGTCCTACGAGCAGTACTTC.